The T cell receptor (beta chain) described here comes from a study of OX40 agonist ivuxolimab in advanced cancers. A note on the overall study: Ivuxolimab was a fully human IgG2 agonistic monoclonal antibody targeting the costimulatory receptor OX40 (CD134). Peripheral TCRbeta sequencing was intended to test whether TCR sequence diversity was altered and clonal T-cell expansion was caused by ivuxolimab. A male proportion of roughly 80% and a mean age of around 60 years, ranging from roughly 23 to 90, were recorded for the dose-escalation cohort. Prior anti-PD-1, anti-PD-L1 or anti-CTLA-4 therapy was permitted, and less than 45% of dose-escalation patients had received checkpoint inhibitors. The monotherapy dose-escalation portion (N = 52 patients) of the phase I ivuxolimab trial is reported in the paper. Three dose-escalation patients achieved partial responses, one with hepatocellular carcinoma and two with cutaneous melanoma. Among the 52 dose-escalation patients, around 19 had hepatocellular carcinoma, approximately 15 melanoma, 9 renal cell carcinoma and 9 head and neck cancer. Intravenous ivuxolimab was administered to patients every 2 weeks at six dose levels: 0.01, 0.1, 0.3, 1.5, 3 and 10 mg/kg. What the authors observed across the whole study: After ivuxolimab, expanded clones were on average more numerous among CD8+ T cells than among CD4+ T cells. The antigen specificity of the clonally expanded peripheral T cells was not determined. At doses from 0.1 to 3.0 mg/kg, clonal expansion was seen in both CD4+ and CD8+ blood T cells between baseline and week 6. Low levels of normalized T-cell clonal expansion were also seen in some patients who did not respond. In partial responders in the 0.1-3.0 mg/kg groups, normalized peripheral clonal expansion was found to be among the lowest, especially among CD8+ T cells.

Patients with a history of autoimmune disease or receiving systemic immunosuppression were excluded from the trial. Peripheral blood for TCR sequencing was collected from all dose cohorts at baseline, on cycle 4 day 1, and on cycle 7 day 1. Samples came from an open-label, multicenter, first-in-human phase I dose-escalation trial of ivuxolimab. Adults with locally advanced or metastatic head and neck squamous cell, hepatocellular, melanoma or renal cell carcinoma were enrolled in the trial. Before TCR sequencing, CD4+ T cells and CD8+ T cells from peripheral blood were sorted into separate populations. Regarding this clone: The target of this receptor is not known. No clone much larger than this one lies a single base away; base qualities are absent.

To sequence the TCRbeta CDR3 region, genomic DNA was isolated from the sorted cells. The immunoSEQ Assay was used to sequence the TCRbeta CDR3 regions. In TCRdb, the immuneACCESS table is reduced to in-frame sequences with V and J assigned. These tables do not hold every clone; where another copy was compared, an unresolved V gene accounts for under half, and the others remain unexplained. The sample table contains approximately 50,000 clones; only one count was recorded for over 90% of them. The ten largest clonotypes hold 15% to 20% of the sample. The V and J ends are trimmed by 0 bases and 1 base, leaving 18 bases between them. The germline V gene (reference sequence) supplies CDR1 SEHNR and CDR2 FQNEAQ. Reading from cysteine to phenylalanine, the CDR3 counts 18 amino acids. The CDR3 DNA has 54 bases and is translated from base 1.

The TCR was taken from an adult with an advanced solid tumor such as melanoma, head and neck, liver or kidney cancer. The sample was CD4+ or CD8+ T cells sorted from blood, taken in a trial of the OX40 agonist ivuxolimab. The sequence joins TRBV7-9 to TRBJ1-2; TRBD1 is perhaps the D gene, given 5 matching bases. The DNA sequence reads TGTGCCAGCAGCTTAGCTGGGGGACGTAGATGGGGTAACTATGGCTACACCTTC. It is translated as CASSLAGGRRWGNYGYTF.